Here is one T cell receptor beta chain with its context. Its antigen is as yet unknown. Germline V gives CDR1 MNHEY, CDR2 SVGAGI. CDR3 size: 12 residues. The V gene end was trimmed by 10 bases and the J gene end by 6 bases; junction bases not matched to a gene: 8. The data were obtained in a study of T cell responses to AZD1222 COVID-19 vaccine. Study details: Some second doses came at about 4 weeks and others at about 12 weeks; these were pooled.

General observations from the study: Among those given AZD1222, only six were seropositive at baseline.

Sequencing was performed with immunoSEQ multiplex PCR; in TCRdb, only in-frame clones are kept and a portion is missing. The table records about 34,000 clones, roughly nine tenths of them present only once. The sample consisted of peripheral blood, taken on day 0 of AZD1222 vaccination. V gene TRBV6-5 combines with J gene TRBJ1-1; 7 bases match TRBD1. This receptor was identified in an adult in good health. This CDR3 is CATKTGFAEAFF. The CDR3 region has the DNA TGTGCCACCAAGACAGGGTTCGCTGAAGCTTTCTTT.